These 5 T cell receptor beta chains were all obtained from the same sample, sequenced in a study of cytomegalovirus exposure and HLA in healthy donors. The PCR had 60 Vbeta and 13 Jbeta primers. Assay used: immunoSEQ multiplex PCR; TCRdb lists only in-frame clones, some missing. The sample consists of 150,000 to 200,000 clones, more than 65% of them appearing once. Material: PBMCs. These receptors were obtained from a woman aged 25 to 39 in good health and CMV-seronegative.

In this sample, this clone turned up a few times. The gene calls are TRBV9 and TRBJ2-5, with D perhaps matching TRBD2 (5 bases). Germline V gene sequence: CDR1 SGDLS, CDR2 YYNGEE. This CDR3 is 15 amino acids long. V was clipped by 2 bases and J by 5 bases, with 16 bases between them. The CDR3 bases are TGTGCCAGCAGCGTCGGACCGGCGGGTATGGAGACCCAGTACTTC. Protein: CASSVGPAGMETQYF.

The V gene is TRBV4-1, the J gene TRBJ2-2; TRBD2 might be the D (6 bases). Germline V CDR1 and CDR2: MGHRA, YSYEKL. Trimming took 0 bases from V and 3 from J, leaving 11 bases between them. CDR3 length equals 16 residues. The chain's CDR3 is CASSQDAGLDTGELFF. The DNA of the CDR3 is TGCGCCAGCAGCCAAGACGCGGGGTTGGACACCGGGGAGCTGTTTTTT.

The rearrangement links TRBV5-1 to TRBJ2-7; a weak D match, TRBD2 (6 bases). The CDR3 spans 14 residues. Trimming took 2 bases from V and 0 from J, leaving 9 bases between them. Germline values: CDR1 SGHRS, CDR2 YFSETQ. The chain's CDR3 is CASSLTGDSYEQYF. The CDR3 bases are TGCGCCAGCAGCTTAACGGGGGACTCCTACGAGCAGTACTTC.

This chain uses TRBV9 with TRBJ2-1, with a weak D call TRBD2 (6 bases). The CDR3 contains 14 residues. Per germline, CDR1 SGDLS and CDR2 YYNGEE. V was cut by 1 base and J by 10 bases, with 15 bases left in between. DNA of the CDR3: TGTGCCAGCAGCGTAAATGTACGGGGGTGGGAGCAGTTCTTC. It codes for CASSVNVRGWEQFF. The variable domain in full, with the rest retrieved from reference TRBV9 and TRBJ2-1, is DSGVTQTPKHLITATGQRVTLRCSPRSGDLSVYWYQQSLDQGLQFLIQYYNGEERAKGNILERFSAQQFPDLHSELNLSSLELGDSALYFCASSVNVRGWEQFFGPGTRLTVL.

This rearrangement joins TRBV27 to TRBJ2-6, with 9 bases aligning to TRBD1. The length of the CDR3 is 16 residues. Germline CDR1 and CDR2: MNHEY and SMNVEV (reference sequence). The trim removed 3 bases at V and 3 bases at J, leaving 3 bases unmatched. CDR3 bases: TGTGCCAGCAGTTTTACAGGGGGCGGTGGGGCCAACGTCCTGACTTTC. Translating gives CASSFTGGGGANVLTF.